These T cell receptor beta chains were read from a single sample in a study of T cell responses to AZD1222 COVID-19 vaccine. Measured with immunoSEQ multiplex PCR; TCRdb has only the in-frame clones, and not every one. The sample lists 80,000 to 100,000 clones; around 88% were seen once. The sequences come from peripheral blood, collected 28 days after the second AZD1222 dose. These receptors were taken from an adult who received the AZD1222 COVID-19 vaccine. CDR3s include the opening cysteine and the closing phenylalanine or tryptophan. Fields, in order: D gene, clone size, J gene, V gene, CDR3 protein, CDR3 DNA. The D gene is left open where the match is weak. Part of the rows lack a size; the others show once, few, many or a class for expanded clones.

>TRBD1|-|TRBJ2-4|TRBV3-1/TRBV3-2
CASSHHRGLNKNIQYF
TGTGCCAGCAGCCACCACAGGGGGCTGAACAAAAACATTCAGTACTTC
>-|once|TRBJ2-7|TRBV3-1/TRBV3-2
CASSQEGRRSYEQYF
TGTGCCAGCAGCCAAGAGGGACGACGCTCCTACGAGCAGTACTTC
>-|-|TRBJ2-5|TRBV5-4
CASSLGGHQETQYF
TGTGCCAGCAGCTTGGGCGGACACCAAGAGACCCAGTACTTC
>-|once|TRBJ2-4|TRBV18
CASSPTGAKNIQYF
TGTGCCAGCTCACCGACAGGAGCCAAAAACATTCAGTACTTC
>-|once|TRBJ2-3|TRBV7-2
CASPKTGDPSTDTQYF
TGTGCCAGCCCCAAGACGGGGGACCCTAGCACAGATACGCAGTATTTT
>-|-|TRBJ2-3|TRBV7-6
CASSLVNHESDTQYF
TGTGCCAGCAGCTTAGTCAACCATGAATCAGATACGCAGTATTTT
>-|-|TRBJ1-5|TRBV3-1/TRBV3-2
CASSQGNSNQPQHF
TGTGCCAGCAGCCAAGGGAACAGCAATCAGCCCCAGCATTTT
>-|-|TRBJ1-3|TRBV6-5
CASSYSDSSGNTIYF
TGTGCCAGCAGTTACTCGGACAGCTCTGGAAACACCATATATTTT
>TRBD2|-|TRBJ2-3|TRBV3-1/TRBV3-2
CASSQLRLADTQYF
TGTGCCAGCAGCCAACTTAGACTAGCGGATACGCAGTATTTT
>-|-|TRBJ1-1|TRBV6-6
CASSYGGNTEAFF
TGTGCCAGCAGTTACGGCGGGAACACTGAAGCTTTCTTT
>TRBD2|-|TRBJ2-3|TRBV5-1
CASSSKLGLAGTDTQYF
TGCGCCAGCAGCTCAAAACTAGGACTAGCGGGCACAGATACGCAGTATTTT
>-|-|TRBJ2-1|TRBV4-2
CASSHERQGTSLEQFF
TGTGCCAGCAGCCACGAGCGACAGGGGACTAGCCTCGAGCAGTTCTTC
>-|-|TRBJ1-3|TRBV5-1
CASSLAGDGNTIYF
TGCGCCAGCAGCTTGGCTGGGGACGGAAACACCATATATTTT
>-|-|TRBJ1-1|TRBV11-2
CASSFTQGSTEAFF
TGTGCCAGCAGCTTTACTCAGGGCAGCACTGAAGCTTTCTTT
>TRBD2|-|TRBJ2-1|TRBV5-4
CASSSGGPGNEQFF
TGTGCCAGCAGCTCGGGGGGGCCCGGGAATGAGCAGTTCTTC
>-|-|TRBJ1-1|TRBV14
CASSQDGGTVNTEAFF
TGTGCCAGCAGCCAAGATGGGGGGACGGTGAACACTGAAGCTTTCTTT
>TRBD1|-|TRBJ2-1|TRBV7-6
CASSHRDRSLSSYNEQFF
TGTGCCAGCAGCCACCGGGACAGGTCCCTTAGCTCCTACAATGAGCAGTTCTTC
>-|-|TRBJ2-3|TRBV9
CASTLGGGSTDTQYF
TGTGCCAGCACCCTAGGGGGAGGTAGCACAGATACGCAGTATTTT
>-|-|TRBJ1-3|TRBV21-1
CASSKADRGLVGNTIYF
TGTGCCAGCAGCAAAGCTGACAGGGGGTTGGTTGGAAACACCATATATTTT
>-|-|TRBJ2-7|TRBV7-2
CASSLRGQSGEQYF
TGTGCCAGCAGCTTAAGGGGCCAATCCGGGGAGCAGTACTTC
>-|-|TRBJ2-7|TRBV4-1
CASSQDEGSYYEQYF
TGCGCCAGCAGCCAAGATGAAGGCAGCTACTACGAGCAGTACTTC
>-|-|TRBJ1-6|TRBV27
CASSEVRTLYNSPLHF
TGTGCCAGCTCAGAAGTCAGGACACTCTATAATTCACCCCTCCACTTT
>-|-|TRBJ1-1|TRBV16
CASSQLDSPLNTEAFF
TGTGCCAGCAGCCAACTGGACAGCCCTTTGAACACTGAAGCTTTCTTT
>-|-|TRBJ2-1|TRBV7-9
CASSLSLEQFF
TGTGCCAGCAGCTTATCGTTAGAGCAGTTCTTC
>TRBD2|-|TRBJ2-1|TRBV2
CASRDRTSGGVEQFF
TGTGCCAGCAGGGATAGGACTAGCGGGGGGGTTGAGCAGTTCTTC
>-|-|TRBJ1-2|TRBV4-3
CASSLRGSGGYTF
TGCGCCAGCAGCCTTAGGGGATCCGGGGGCTACACCTTC
>-|-|TRBJ1-2|TRBV5-6
CASSRWGSYGYTF
TGTGCCAGCAGCAGATGGGGGTCCTATGGCTACACCTTC
>TRBD1|-|TRBJ2-1|TRBV7-7
CASSSHTARDSKQFF
TGTGCTAGCAGCTCCCACACCGCCCGGGACAGTAAGCAGTTCTTC
>-|-|TRBJ1-5|TRBV7-2
CASSLYDRSGPQHF
TGTGCCAGCAGCTTATATGACAGATCGGGGCCCCAGCATTTT
>-|-|TRBJ1-3|TRBV19
CASIRGDSPSGNTIYF
TGTGCCAGTATCCGGGGGGATTCCCCCTCTGGAAACACCATATATTTT
>-|-|TRBJ1-2|TRBV9
CASSVGWDTYGYTF
TGTGCCAGCAGCGTAGGATGGGACACCTATGGCTACACCTTC
>TRBD2|-|TRBJ2-1|TRBV24-1
CATSDLHGTSGADEQFF
TGTGCCACCAGTGATTTGCATGGGACTAGCGGGGCGGATGAGCAGTTCTTC
>-|-|TRBJ1-6|TRBV7-3
CASSFGVESPLHF
TGTGCCAGCAGCTTTGGGGTTGAATCACCCCTCCACTTT
>-|-|TRBJ2-5|TRBV6-5
CASSYWGGKETQYF
TGTGCCAGCAGTTACTGGGGCGGGAAAGAGACCCAGTACTTC
>TRBD1|-|TRBJ2-3|TRBV4-1
CASSQEGDRATDTQYF
TGCGCCAGCAGCCAAGAAGGGGACAGGGCTACAGATACGCAGTATTTT
>-|-|TRBJ2-5|TRBV4-3
CASSQDVMGHERETQYF
TGCGCCAGCAGCCAAGATGTTATGGGGCACGAAAGGGAGACCCAGTACTTC
>TRBD2|-|TRBJ2-3|TRBV4-1
CASSLQAGADTQYF
TGCGCCAGCAGCCTTCAAGCGGGGGCAGATACGCAGTATTTT
>-|-|TRBJ1-5|TRBV28
CASSLTAVGNQPQHF
TGTGCCAGCAGTTTAACTGCAGTAGGCAATCAGCCCCAGCATTTT
>-|-|TRBJ1-2|TRBV3-1/TRBV3-2
CASSPGRGYTF
TGTGCCAGCAGCCCAGGGAGGGGCTACACCTTC
>TRBD2|-|TRBJ2-7|TRBV27
CASRDGGGSYEQYF
TGTGCCAGCAGGGATGGGGGGGGTTCCTACGAGCAGTACTTC
>TRBD1|few|TRBJ1-4|TRBV5-5
CASSSDRGREKLFF
TGTGCCAGCAGCTCCGACAGGGGAAGGGAAAAACTGTTTTTT
>-|-|TRBJ2-3|TRBV5-1
CASSPAVSTDTQYF
TGCGCCAGCAGCCCGGCAGTTAGCACAGATACGCAGTATTTT
>-|-|TRBJ2-2|TRBV30
CAWSVRGDPGELFF
TGTGCCTGGAGTGTACGGGGCGATCCCGGGGAGCTGTTTTTT
>TRBD1|-|TRBJ2-1|TRBV6-5
CASSTPRTGDNEQFF
TGTGCCAGCAGTACCCCTCGAACAGGGGACAATGAGCAGTTCTTC
>-|-|TRBJ2-1|TRBV7-2
CASSLVVARPNYNEQFF
TGTGCCAGCAGCTTAGTGGTTGCCAGGCCCAATTACAATGAGCAGTTCTTC
>-|-|TRBJ2-2|TRBV5-1
CASSLVTTANTGELFF
TGCGCCAGCAGCTTGGTCACGACGGCGAACACCGGGGAGCTGTTTTTT
>-|-|TRBJ2-2|TRBV19
CASTLEQVNTGELFF
TGTGCCAGTACCTTAGAACAGGTGAACACCGGGGAGCTGTTTTTT
>-|-|TRBJ2-7|TRBV18
CASSPGTLGAYEQYF
TGTGCCAGCTCACCTGGGACCCTGGGGGCCTACGAGCAGTACTTC
>-|once|TRBJ2-5|TRBV2
CASSESQGQETQYF
TGTGCCAGCAGTGAAAGCCAGGGCCAAGAGACCCAGTACTTC
>-|-|TRBJ2-5|TRBV6-5
CASSTPARMETQYF
TGTGCCAGCAGTACCCCTGCCAGGATGGAGACCCAGTACTTC
>-|-|TRBJ2-2|TRBV27
CASSFAATGELFF
TGTGCCAGCAGTTTCGCTGCGACCGGGGAGCTGTTTTTT
>-|-|TRBJ1-1|TRBV7-2
CASSARSYGAFF
TGTGCCAGCAGCGCCAGGTCATATGGGGCTTTCTTT
>-|-|TRBJ2-1|TRBV28
CASSAPDLTGLWNEQFF
TGTGCCAGCAGTGCCCCGGACCTCACAGGGCTCTGGAATGAGCAGTTCTTC
>-|-|TRBJ2-5|TRBV2
CASMKRDQETQYF
TGTGCCAGCATGAAGCGGGACCAAGAGACCCAGTACTTC